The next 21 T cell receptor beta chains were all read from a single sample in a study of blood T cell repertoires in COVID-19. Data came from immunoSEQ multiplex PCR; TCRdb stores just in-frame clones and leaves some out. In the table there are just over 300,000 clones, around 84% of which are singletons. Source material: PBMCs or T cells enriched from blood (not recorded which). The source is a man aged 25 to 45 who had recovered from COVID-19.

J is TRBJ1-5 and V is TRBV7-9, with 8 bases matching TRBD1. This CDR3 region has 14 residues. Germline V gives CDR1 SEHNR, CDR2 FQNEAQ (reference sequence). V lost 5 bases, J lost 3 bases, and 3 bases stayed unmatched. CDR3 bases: TGTGCCAGCAGCCCCCAGGGGGCCAATCAGCCCCAGCATTTT. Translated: CASSPQGANQPQHF.

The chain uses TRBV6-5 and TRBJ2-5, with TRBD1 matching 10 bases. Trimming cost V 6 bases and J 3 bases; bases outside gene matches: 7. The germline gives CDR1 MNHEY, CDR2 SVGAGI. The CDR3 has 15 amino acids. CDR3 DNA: TGTGCCAGCAGGCGGGACAGGGGAATAGAAGAGACCCAGTACTTC. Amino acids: CASRRDRGIEETQYF.

The CDR3 DNA is TGTGCCAGGGAACAGCTGATGAACACTGAAGCTTTCTTT. Amino acid sequence: CAREQLMNTEAFF. The chain carries TRBV27 and TRBJ1-1, with D hard to call. Trimming cost V 9 bases and J 0 bases, with 11 bases left between them. This CDR3 spans 13 amino acids. Germline V CDR1 and CDR2: MNHEY, SMNVEV (reference sequence).

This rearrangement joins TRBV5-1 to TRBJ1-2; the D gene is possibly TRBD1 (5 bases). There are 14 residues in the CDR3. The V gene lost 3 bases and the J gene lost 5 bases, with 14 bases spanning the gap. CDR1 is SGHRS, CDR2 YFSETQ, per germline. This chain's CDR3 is CASSWLGQVYGYTF. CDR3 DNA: TGCGCCAGCAGCTGGCTCGGACAAGTTTATGGCTACACCTTC.

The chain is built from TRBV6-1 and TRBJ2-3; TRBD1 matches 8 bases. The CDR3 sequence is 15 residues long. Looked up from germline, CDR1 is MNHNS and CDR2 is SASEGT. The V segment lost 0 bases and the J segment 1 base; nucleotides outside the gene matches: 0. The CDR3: CASSEATGGTDTQYF. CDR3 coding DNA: TGTGCCAGCAGTGAAGCGACAGGGGGCACAGATACGCAGTATTTT.

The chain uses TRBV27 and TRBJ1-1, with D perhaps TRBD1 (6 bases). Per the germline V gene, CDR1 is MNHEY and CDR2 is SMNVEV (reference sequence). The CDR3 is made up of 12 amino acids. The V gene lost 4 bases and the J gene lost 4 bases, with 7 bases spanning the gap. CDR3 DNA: TGTGCCAGCAGTTCCAGGGGCACTGAAGCTTTCTTT. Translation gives CASSSRGTEAFF.

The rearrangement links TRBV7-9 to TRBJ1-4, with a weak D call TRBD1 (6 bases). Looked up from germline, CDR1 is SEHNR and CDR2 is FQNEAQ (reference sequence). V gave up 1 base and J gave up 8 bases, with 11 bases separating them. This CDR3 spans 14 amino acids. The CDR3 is CASSLGAGGEKLFF. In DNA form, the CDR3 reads TGTGCCAGCAGCTTAGGGGCGGGGGGCGAAAAACTGTTTTTT. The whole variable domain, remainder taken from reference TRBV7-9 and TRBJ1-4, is DTGVSQNPRHKITKRGQNVTFRCDPISEHNRLYWYRQTLGQGPEFLTYFQNEAQLEKSRLLSDRFSAERPKGSFSTLEIQRTEQGDSAMYLCASSLGAGGEKLFFGSGTQLSVL.

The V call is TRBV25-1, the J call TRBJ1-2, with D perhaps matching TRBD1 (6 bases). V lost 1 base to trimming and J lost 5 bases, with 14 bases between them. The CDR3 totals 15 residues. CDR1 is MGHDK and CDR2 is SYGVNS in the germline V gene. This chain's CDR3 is CASSELGGDNYGYTF. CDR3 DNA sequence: TGTGCCAGCAGTGAATTGGGAGGGGACAATTATGGCTACACCTTC.

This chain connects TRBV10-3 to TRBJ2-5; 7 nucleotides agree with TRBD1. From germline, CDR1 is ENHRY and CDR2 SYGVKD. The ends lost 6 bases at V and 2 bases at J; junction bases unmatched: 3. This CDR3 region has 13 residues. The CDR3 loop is CAIRGQPQETQYF. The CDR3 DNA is TGTGCCATCAGGGGACAGCCTCAAGAGACCCAGTACTTC.

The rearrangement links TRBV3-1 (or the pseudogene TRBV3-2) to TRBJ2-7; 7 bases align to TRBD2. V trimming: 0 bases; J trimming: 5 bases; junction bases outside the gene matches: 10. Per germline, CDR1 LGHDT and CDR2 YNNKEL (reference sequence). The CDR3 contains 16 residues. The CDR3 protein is CASSQDIGGGRNEQYF. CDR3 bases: TGTGCCAGCAGCCAAGATATCGGCGGGGGTCGGAACGAGCAGTACTTC.

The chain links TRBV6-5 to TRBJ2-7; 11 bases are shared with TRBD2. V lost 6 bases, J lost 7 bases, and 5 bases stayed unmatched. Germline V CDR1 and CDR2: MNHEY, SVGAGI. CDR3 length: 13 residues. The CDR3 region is CASRTSGIPEQYF. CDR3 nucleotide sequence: TGTGCCAGCAGGACTAGCGGGATTCCGGAGCAGTACTTC.

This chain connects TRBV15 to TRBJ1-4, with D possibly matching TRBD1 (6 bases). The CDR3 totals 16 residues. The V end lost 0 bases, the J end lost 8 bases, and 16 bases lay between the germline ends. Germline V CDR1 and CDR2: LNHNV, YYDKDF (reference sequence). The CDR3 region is CATSRDGGSPGEKLFF. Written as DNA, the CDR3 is TGTGCCACCAGCAGAGATGGGGGCTCCCCGGGAGAAAAACTGTTTTTT.

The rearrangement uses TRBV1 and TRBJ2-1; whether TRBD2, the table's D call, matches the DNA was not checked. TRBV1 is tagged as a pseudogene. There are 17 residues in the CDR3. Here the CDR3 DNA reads TGCACCAGCAGCCAAGATCGGGGCGGGAACTCCTACAATGAGCAGTTCTTC. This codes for CTSSQDRGGNSYNEQFF.

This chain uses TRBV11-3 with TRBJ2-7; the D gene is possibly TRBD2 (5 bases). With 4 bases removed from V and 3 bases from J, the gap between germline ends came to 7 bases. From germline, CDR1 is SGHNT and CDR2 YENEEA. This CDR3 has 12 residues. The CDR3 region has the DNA TGTGCCAGCAGCTGGACTGGCTACGAGCAGTACTTC. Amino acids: CASSWTGYEQYF.

DNA of the CDR3: TGCGCCAGCAGCTTGACATCGACAGAAAAAGGCTATGGCTACACCTTC. Encoded protein: CASSLTSTEKGYGYTF. The J gene is TRBJ1-2, the V gene TRBV5-1, with D tentatively TRBD1 (5 bases). The length of the CDR3 is 16 residues. V shed 1 base and J shed 4 bases, with 17 bases lying between them. Germline V gene sequence: CDR1 SGHRS, CDR2 YFSETQ.

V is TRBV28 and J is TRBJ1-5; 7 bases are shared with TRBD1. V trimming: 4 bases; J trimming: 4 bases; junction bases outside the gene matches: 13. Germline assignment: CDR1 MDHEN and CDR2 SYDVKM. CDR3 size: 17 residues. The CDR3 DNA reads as TGTGCCAGCAGTTACGACCACCGGGACAGACAAAATCAGCCCCAGCATTTT. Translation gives CASSYDHRDRQNQPQHF.

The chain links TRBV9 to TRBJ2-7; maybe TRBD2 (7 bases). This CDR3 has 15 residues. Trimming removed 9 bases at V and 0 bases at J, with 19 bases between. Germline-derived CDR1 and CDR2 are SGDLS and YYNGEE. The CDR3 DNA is TGTGCCACCCTCGGGGGGCGGGGTGACTCCTACGAGCAGTACTTC. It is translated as CATLGGRGDSYEQYF.

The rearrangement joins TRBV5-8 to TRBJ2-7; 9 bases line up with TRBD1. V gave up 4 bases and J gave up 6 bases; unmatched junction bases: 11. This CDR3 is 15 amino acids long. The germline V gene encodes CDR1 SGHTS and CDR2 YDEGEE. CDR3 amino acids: CASSRGTGSFIEQYF. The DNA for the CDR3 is TGTGCCAGCAGCCGCGGGACAGGGTCTTTCATCGAGCAGTACTTC.

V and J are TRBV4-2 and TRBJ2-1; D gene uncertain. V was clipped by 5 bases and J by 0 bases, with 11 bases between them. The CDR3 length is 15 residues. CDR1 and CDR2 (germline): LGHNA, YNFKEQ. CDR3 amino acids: CASSSGFFSYNEQFF. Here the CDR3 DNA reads TGTGCCAGCAGCTCCGGGTTCTTCTCCTACAATGAGCAGTTCTTC.

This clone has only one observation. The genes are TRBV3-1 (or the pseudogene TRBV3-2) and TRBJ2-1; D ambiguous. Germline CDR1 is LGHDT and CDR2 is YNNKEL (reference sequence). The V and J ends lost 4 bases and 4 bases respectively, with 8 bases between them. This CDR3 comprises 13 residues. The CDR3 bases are TGTGCCAGCAGCCTCCGAGGTTACAATGAGCAGTTCTTC. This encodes CASSLRGYNEQFF.

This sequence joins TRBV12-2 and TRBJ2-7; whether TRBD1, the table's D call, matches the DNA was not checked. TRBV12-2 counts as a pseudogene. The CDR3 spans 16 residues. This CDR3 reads CASRLAGQGTAYEQYF. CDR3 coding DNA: TGTGCAAGTCGCTTAGCGGGGCAGGGAACGGCCTACGAGCAGTACTTC.